This T cell receptor beta chain comes out of a study of early T cells in non-severe SARS-CoV-2 infection. This clonotype was counted at least ten times. This CDR3 is built from 12 residues. V was cut by 5 bases and J by 6 bases, with 8 bases left in between. TCRdb processed the 5' RACE reads anew with MiXCR; each CDR3 protein has one entry. The sample yields about 54,000 distinct CDR3 sequences, about 6.1% seen once. This clonotype was sampled from an adult who was a healthcare worker with PCR-confirmed SARS-CoV-2 infection or an uninfected control (not recorded which). The sample was whole blood, taken at baseline. The rearrangement links TRBV12-3 or TRBV12-4 to TRBJ2-1, with D uncertain. The DNA of the CDR3 is TGTGCCAGCAGTCCTAACTCCAATGAGCAGTTCTTC. It translates to CASSPNSNEQFF.